These T cell receptor beta chains were read from a single sample in a study of regulatory T cells in long-lasting Graves disease. TCRdb re-called the multiplex PCR reads with MiXCR, one entry per CDR3 protein. The sample has approximately 400,000 distinct CDR3 sequences, about 16% seen once. The same sample was also used in a study of T cells in Graves' hyperthyroidism and ophthalmopathy.

Sample: peripheral blood mononuclear cells (PBMCs), taken at new diagnosis, from a patient treated with antithyroid drugs. These receptor sequences come from a woman aged 30 to 39 with Graves disease. Each CDR3 is given with its conserved first and last residue. Fields, in order: V gene, clone size, CDR3 protein. Size tells how often a clone was seen (once, few, many) or the class of an expanded clone, and some rows leave it out.

v_call: TRBV19; clone_size: -; cdr3_aa: CASSLGNRDNQPQHF
v_call: TRBV11-2; clone_size: many; cdr3_aa: CASSLGGHEQFF
v_call: TRBV28; clone_size: many; cdr3_aa: CASTGRDGYTF
v_call: TRBV3-1; clone_size: many; cdr3_aa: CASSQEILVNTRDEQFF
v_call: TRBV14; clone_size: few; cdr3_aa: CASSQDKGSIYNEQFF
v_call: TRBV28; clone_size: many; cdr3_aa: CASSSPGPATGELFF
v_call: TRBV7-2; clone_size: many; cdr3_aa: CASSRQGGSGNTIYF
v_call: TRBV6-2/TRBV6-3; clone_size: -; cdr3_aa: CASSTTSGRFPSTDTQYF
v_call: TRBV25-1; clone_size: -; cdr3_aa: CASSAGTGKYSNQPQHF
v_call: TRBV27; clone_size: few; cdr3_aa: CASSSLLGLSTDTQYF
v_call: TRBV11-2; clone_size: few; cdr3_aa: CASIYRDRNTGELFF
v_call: TRBV29-1; clone_size: many; cdr3_aa: CSVEDRGRLF
v_call: TRBV29-1; clone_size: few; cdr3_aa: CSVGRGGTEAFF
v_call: TRBV7-2; clone_size: -; cdr3_aa: CASSLNLYPGYEQYF
v_call: TRBV9; clone_size: many; cdr3_aa: CASSVGQGDPQHF
v_call: TRBV20-1; clone_size: -; cdr3_aa: CSASKGASTEAFF
v_call: TRBV30; clone_size: many; cdr3_aa: CAWSLGTDTQYF
v_call: TRBV6-9; clone_size: many; cdr3_aa: CASSYPTSGSDTQYF
v_call: TRBV11-3; clone_size: many; cdr3_aa: CASSIGGSGANVLTF
v_call: TRBV27; clone_size: many; cdr3_aa: CASSFGHPDTQYF
v_call: TRBV9; clone_size: many; cdr3_aa: CASSVGTSNYNEQFF
v_call: TRBV5-1; clone_size: many; cdr3_aa: CASSLESSGETGDTQYF
v_call: TRBV10-3; clone_size: many; cdr3_aa: CAIEGTGGDTQYF
v_call: TRBV4-1; clone_size: -; cdr3_aa: CASSQVTAVQSSYEQYF
v_call: TRBV12-3/TRBV12-4; clone_size: many; cdr3_aa: CASLGEYQETQYF
v_call: TRBV18; clone_size: many; cdr3_aa: CASSRTPGNTIYF
v_call: TRBV3-1; clone_size: many; cdr3_aa: CASTPRGGHEQYF
v_call: TRBV12-3/TRBV12-4; clone_size: many; cdr3_aa: CASSPGGRPQHF
v_call: TRBV7-3; clone_size: -; cdr3_aa: CASSLGTGGDSYEQYF
v_call: TRBV5-1; clone_size: -; cdr3_aa: CASSMTSGNDEQFF
v_call: TRBV28; clone_size: -; cdr3_aa: CASTPPTGMMETQYF
v_call: TRBV6-5; clone_size: many; cdr3_aa: CASSYPAGSQGQFF
v_call: TRBV2; clone_size: -; cdr3_aa: CASRRAQGRAGELFF
v_call: TRBV6-5; clone_size: many; cdr3_aa: CASSYDRGYYGYTF
v_call: TRBV2; clone_size: -; cdr3_aa: CASSTRGGQPQHF
v_call: TRBV28; clone_size: -; cdr3_aa: CASRLTGGQGNQPQHF
v_call: TRBV28; clone_size: many; cdr3_aa: CASSLTSATDTQYF
v_call: TRBV12-3/TRBV12-4; clone_size: many; cdr3_aa: CASGWEQGIYGYTF
v_call: TRBV20-1; clone_size: many; cdr3_aa: CSAPRSSGNTIYF
v_call: TRBV5-1; clone_size: -; cdr3_aa: CASSLVRGSSYNEQFF
v_call: TRBV2; clone_size: -; cdr3_aa: CASTREGQPPDTQYF
v_call: TRBV5-1; clone_size: -; cdr3_aa: CASSWRDRGNTEAFF
v_call: TRBV29-1; clone_size: many; cdr3_aa: CSVDQVYGYTF
v_call: TRBV3-1; clone_size: many; cdr3_aa: CASSPRGLALSYEQYF
v_call: TRBV29-1; clone_size: many; cdr3_aa: CSAWTSGSRNEQYF
v_call: TRBV15; clone_size: -; cdr3_aa: CATSRGPGTSTF
v_call: TRBV20-1; clone_size: few; cdr3_aa: CSASKTGGEQFF
v_call: TRBV19; clone_size: -; cdr3_aa: CASSGGGSQKGTQYF
v_call: TRBV9; clone_size: -; cdr3_aa: CASSVVGQETLYF
v_call: TRBV11-2; clone_size: many; cdr3_aa: CASSLTWTYGYTF
v_call: TRBV11-3; clone_size: many; cdr3_aa: CASSLQYNPYGYTF
v_call: TRBV5-1; clone_size: -; cdr3_aa: CASSSGDRGYEQYF
v_call: TRBV27; clone_size: few; cdr3_aa: CASSLGFTGGPGETQYF
v_call: TRBV12-3/TRBV12-4; clone_size: few; cdr3_aa: CASSLRGFQPQHF
v_call: TRBV19; clone_size: few; cdr3_aa: CASSIVGRNTGELFF
v_call: TRBV7-9; clone_size: -; cdr3_aa: CASSRPGLAESSYEQYF